This T cell receptor (beta chain) was found in a study of patients and donors after allogeneic stem cell transplantation (dated by TCRdb to the early 2020s). Library preparation employed RT-PCR. Reads for this sample came from a NextSeq 550. In-frame beta chains were kept once TCRdb had trimmed the public reads at Q25 with fastp and called clones with MiXCR. Merged by CDR3 protein, the rows form single entries marked with the most common genes and DNA. This sample gives roughly 940,000 distinct CDR3 sequences in total; roughly 17% of them show up just once. The biggest ten clones account for around 6% of the sample. In the case of this clonotype: What antigen it recognizes has not been identified. There are no base qualities to consult, and no much larger clone falls within one base.

Taken from cysteine to phenylalanine, the CDR3 has 14 residues. The only DNA kept is the CDR3, 42 bases in frame from the first base. The V and J ends are trimmed by 1 base and 2 bases, leaving 8 bases between them. CDR1 is given as PRHDT and CDR2 as FYEKMQ, both from the germline V gene (reference sequence). The receptor was derived from a human donor who was either an allogeneic HSCT recipient or a stem cell or donor lymphocyte infusion donor (not recorded which). It is not recorded whose cells these are; they may come from a transplant donor. The sequence is built from TRBV13 and TRBJ2-5, with an unclear D gene assignment. The source material was blood, either unsorted or a sorted T cell fraction (not recorded which). The CDR3 sequence is CASSLDITQETQYF. The sequence in DNA is TGTGCCAGCAGCTTAGATATAACGCAAGAGACCCAGTACTTC.